This TCR beta chain was identified during a study of shared clonotypes between healthy human individuals. Overall study findings and caveats: Sampling covered blood only; tissue repertoires likely differ.

Regarding this clone: Its antigen is not known.

Deep-level settings were used for running the assay. Each replicate PCR on the sorted subsets used roughly 210 ng DNA (roughly 30,000 T cell genomes). The table came from immunoSEQ multiplex PCR; TCRdb's copy has only in-frame clones and leaves some out. The sample carries under 1,900,000 clones, 98% recorded once. Those who donated, Caucasian adults without exception, all lived in Nashville, Tennessee. The sequence derives from a man aged 25-40 years in good health. Sequenced sample: naive CD4+ T cells sorted from blood. Subset: CD45RA+ positively selected.

In DNA form, the CDR3 reads TGTGCCAGCGGACTCCTTCAGGAAACTGGGGCCAACGTCCTGACTTTC. This translates into CASGLLQETGANVLTF. This chain uses TRBV5-4 with TRBJ2-6; weak D call: TRBD2 (5 bases). The CDR3 totals 16 residues. Germline CDR1 is SGHNT and CDR2 is YYREEE (reference sequence). The ends were cut back, 7 bases at V and 2 bases at J, with 16 bases in the middle.